The rows below give T cell receptor beta chains drawn from one sample of a study of radiotherapy plus CTLA-4 blockade in lung cancer. Here immunoSEQ multiplex PCR was the method, and the copy in TCRdb shows in-frame clones only, minus some. There are about 25,000 clones in the sample; about 73% occur only once, and around 3.5% lies in the top ten. Sample: peripheral blood, taken from a patient treated with radiotherapy plus ipilimumab. These receptors originate from a human donor with non-small cell lung cancer who had stable disease on radiotherapy plus ipilimumab. Each CDR3 is given with its conserved first and last residue. The D gene is left open where the match is weak. Not all rows give a size; the values are once, few, many and, for expanded clones, a class.

clone_size j_call v_call d_call cdr3_nt cdr3_aa
. TRBJ1-1 TRBV19 TRBD1 TGTGCCAGTGTTCGCGGGGACAGGGTCACTGAAGCTTTCTTT CASVRGDRVTEAFF
. TRBJ2-7 TRBV11-3 . TGTGCCAGCAGCTTAGATCCCGACTCTCTGGAGCAGTACTTC CASSLDPDSLEQYF
. TRBJ2-3 TRBV4-2 . TGTGCCAGCAGCGGCGCGGCCACAGATACGCAGTATTTT CASSGAATDTQYF
. TRBJ2-2 TRBV11-2 TRBD2 TGTGCCAGCAGCTTCCGGACTAGCGGGAGGAGGGAGGCCGGGGAGCTGTTTTTT CASSFRTSGRREAGELFF
. TRBJ2-5 TRBV5-4 . TGTGCCAGCAGCTCACAGGGACTTTCGGCCCAGTACTTC CASSSQGLSAQYF
. TRBJ2-7 TRBV11-2 TRBD1 TGTGCCAGCAGCTTAGGGGTACAGGGGACCGAGCAGTACTTC CASSLGVQGTEQYF
. TRBJ1-1 TRBV4-3 TRBD1 TGCGCCAGCAGCCCGGACAGGGGAGCTGAAGCTTTCTTT CASSPDRGAEAFF
. TRBJ1-1 TRBV29-1 . TGCAGCGTTTCCCGACAGACTGAAGCTTTCTTT CSVSRQTEAFF
. TRBJ2-5 TRBV11-3 TRBD2 TGTGCCAGCAGCTTAGGAGGGACTACCCAAGAGACCCAGTACTTC CASSLGGTTQETQYF
. TRBJ2-7 TRBV5-5 TRBD2 TGTGCCAGCAGCCCACTAGCGGCCTTCTCCTACGAGCAGTACTTC CASSPLAAFSYEQYF
. TRBJ1-4 TRBV28 TRBD1 TGTGCCAGCAGTTTACCGGACAGGAGGGAGATTGAAAAACTGTTTTTT CASSLPDRREIEKLFF
. TRBJ2-2 TRBV2 TRBD2 TGTGCCAGCAGGGGGGGACTAGCGGCCGGGGAGCTGTTTTTT CASRGGLAAGELFF
. TRBJ2-5 TRBV27 . TGTGCCAGCAGTCTCCGGGACCGAGAGACCCAGTACTTC CASSLRDRETQYF
. TRBJ2-3 TRBV27 TRBD2 TGTGCCAGCAGTTTTAACCTAGCGGGGGTGAACACAGATACGCAGTATTTT CASSFNLAGVNTDTQYF
. TRBJ1-5 TRBV2 . TGTGCCAGCAGTGAGATCCGGCTTCGGCAGCCCCAGCATTTT CASSEIRLRQPQHF
. TRBJ2-3 TRBV4-3 . TGCGCCAGCAGCCAAGATCCCGGCCGCACAGATACGCAGTATTTT CASSQDPGRTDTQYF
. TRBJ2-3 TRBV7-2 TRBD2 TGTGCCAGCAGCCTACTAGCGGGAGATACGCAGTATTTT CASSLLAGDTQYF
. TRBJ1-1 TRBV28 TRBD1 TGTGCCAGCAGTTCCTCATCAGGGGGAACGACTGAAGCTTTCTTT CASSSSSGGTTEAFF
. TRBJ2-2 TRBV19 TRBD2 TGTGCCAGTAGTCTCGGGACTAGCGGCGGGGAGCTGTTTTTT CASSLGTSGGELFF
. TRBJ2-3 TRBV25-1 . TGTGCCAGCAGTGCGGCGGGACCCACAGATACGCAGTATTTT CASSAAGPTDTQYF
once TRBJ1-5 TRBV19 . TGTGCCAGTAGTACCGGGCCGAACAATCAGCCCCAGCATTTT CASSTGPNNQPQHF
. TRBJ2-1 TRBV6-1 . TGTGCCAGCAGCCTCCTGTATGAGCAGTTCTTC CASSLLYEQFF
few TRBJ2-5 TRBV11-2 TRBD1 TGTGCCAGCAGACCTATGACAGGGTTTGGGGAGACCCAGTACTTC CASRPMTGFGETQYF
. TRBJ2-7 TRBV7-2 TRBD1 TGTGCCAGCAGCTTAAGACAGGGCGGGCCCTACGAGCAGTACTTC CASSLRQGGPYEQYF
. TRBJ2-1 TRBV7-2 . TGTGCCAGCAGCTTAGAAGGCGCAACCTACAATGAGCAGTTCTTC CASSLEGATYNEQFF
. TRBJ2-3 TRBV10-1 TRBD2 TGCGCCAGCAGATACACTACTAGCGGTCCTGGGGCAGATACGCAGTATTTT CASRYTTSGPGADTQYF
. TRBJ1-5 TRBV7-2 TRBD1 TGTGCCAGCAGCCCCGGACAGGGGCTTAGCAATCAGCCCCAGCATTTT CASSPGQGLSNQPQHF
few TRBJ1-2 TRBV6-6 . TGTGCCAGCAGTTACGAGTTCGGGCACGCCTATGGCTACACCTTC CASSYEFGHAYGYTF
. TRBJ1-4 TRBV7-6 . TGTGCCAGCAGCTTAGAAACAGGGTTCGTTAATGAAAAACTGTTTTTT CASSLETGFVNEKLFF
. TRBJ2-2 TRBV7-9 TRBD1 TGTGCCAGCGTCGGGACAGCGCAGATCACCGGGGAGCTGTTTTTT CASVGTAQITGELFF
few TRBJ1-2 TRBV4-3 TRBD1 TGCGCCAGCAGCCCGACGCCGGGACAGGGCCGACGTGGCTACACCTTC CASSPTPGQGRRGYTF
. TRBJ1-4 TRBV29-1 . TGCAGCGTCGGGGGGCTCGGAAGAGAAAAACTGTTTTTT CSVGGLGREKLFF
. TRBJ1-1 TRBV11-3 . TGTGCCAGCAGCTTAGATGGAGCCGCTGAAGCTTTCTTT CASSLDGAAEAFF
. TRBJ1-1 TRBV19 TRBD1 TGTGCCAGTAGTCCAACAGGGGTTGACACTGAAGCTTTCTTT CASSPTGVDTEAFF
. TRBJ2-5 TRBV19 . TGTGCCAGTAGTATAAACCAGGATGGGACCCAGTACTTC CASSINQDGTQYF
medium-sized TRBJ1-2 TRBV28 . TGTGCCAGCAGTTTGGTGCAGGATGTCTATGGCTACACCTTC CASSLVQDVYGYTF
. TRBJ1-2 TRBV7-2 TRBD1 TGTGCCAGCAGCCTACGACAGGGGTATGGCTACACCTTC CASSLRQGYGYTF
. TRBJ2-3 TRBV5-1 . TGCGCCAGCAGCGGGAGTGGAGATACGCAGTATTTT CASSGSGDTQYF
few TRBJ1-5 TRBV19 . TGTGCCAGTAATTTGGGCCTAGGTCAGCCCCAGCATTTT CASNLGLGQPQHF
few TRBJ2-7 TRBV19 . TGTGCCAGTGGGGGGACAGACACCTACGAGCAGTACTTC CASGGTDTYEQYF
. TRBJ2-5 TRBV5-1 TRBD1 TGCGCCAGCAGCCTGGGACAGGGTAAAAAGACCCAGTACTTC CASSLGQGKKTQYF
. TRBJ1-4 TRBV11-2 . TGTGCCAGCAGCTTAGAGGTGGGGCGAGTGGGAGCTAATGAAAAACTGTTTTTT CASSLEVGRVGANEKLFF
. TRBJ2-1 TRBV4-3 . TGCGCCAGCAGCCAAGTCGGCCAATTCTCCTACAATGAGCAGTTCTTC CASSQVGQFSYNEQFF
. TRBJ2-2 TRBV5-6 . TGTGCCAGCAGCCTGATCCCCGGGGAGCTGTTTTTT CASSLIPGELFF
. TRBJ2-2 TRBV19 TRBD1 TGTGCCAGTAGTCCGACAGGGGGCGTCACCGGGGAGCTGTTTTTT CASSPTGGVTGELFF
. TRBJ2-3 TRBV7-6 TRBD2 TGTGCCAGCAGCTTCCGAACTACTAGCGGAGGCACAGATACGCAGTATTTT CASSFRTTSGGTDTQYF
once TRBJ1-3 TRBV6-5 . TGTGCCAGCAGTTACTCACAGGGCAACTCTGGAAACACCATATATTTT CASSYSQGNSGNTIYF
once TRBJ2-5 TRBV6-5 . TGTGCCAGCAGTTACTCTGGGTTGGCAGAGACCCAGTACTTC CASSYSGLAETQYF